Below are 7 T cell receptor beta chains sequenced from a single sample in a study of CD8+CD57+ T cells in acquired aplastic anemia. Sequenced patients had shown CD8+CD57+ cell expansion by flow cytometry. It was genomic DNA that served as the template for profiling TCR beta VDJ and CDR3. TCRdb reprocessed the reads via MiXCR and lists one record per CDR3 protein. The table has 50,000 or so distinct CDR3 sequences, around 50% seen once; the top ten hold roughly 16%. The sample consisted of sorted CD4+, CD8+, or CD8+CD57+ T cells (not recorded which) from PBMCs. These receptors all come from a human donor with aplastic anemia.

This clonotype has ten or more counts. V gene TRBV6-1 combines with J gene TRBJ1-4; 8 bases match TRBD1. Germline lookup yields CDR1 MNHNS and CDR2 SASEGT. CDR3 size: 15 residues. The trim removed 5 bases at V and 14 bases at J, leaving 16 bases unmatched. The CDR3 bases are TGTGCCAGCAGTCTCGGACAGGGCGAGGAGTGGGGTCTGTTTTTT. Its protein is CASSLGQGEEWGLFF.

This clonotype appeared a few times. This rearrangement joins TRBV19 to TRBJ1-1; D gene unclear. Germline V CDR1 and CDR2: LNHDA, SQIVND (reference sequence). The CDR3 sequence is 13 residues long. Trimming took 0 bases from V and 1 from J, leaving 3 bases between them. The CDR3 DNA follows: TGTGCCAGTAGTATAGAGGAGAACACTGAAGCTTTCTTT. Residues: CASSIEENTEAFF.

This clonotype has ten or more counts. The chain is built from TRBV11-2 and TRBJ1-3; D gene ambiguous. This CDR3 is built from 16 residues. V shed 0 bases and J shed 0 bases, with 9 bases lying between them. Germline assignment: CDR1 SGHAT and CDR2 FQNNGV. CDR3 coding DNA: TGTGCCAGCAGCTTAGAAAGACTTTCCTCTGGAAACACCATATATTTT. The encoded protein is CASSLERLSSGNTIYF.

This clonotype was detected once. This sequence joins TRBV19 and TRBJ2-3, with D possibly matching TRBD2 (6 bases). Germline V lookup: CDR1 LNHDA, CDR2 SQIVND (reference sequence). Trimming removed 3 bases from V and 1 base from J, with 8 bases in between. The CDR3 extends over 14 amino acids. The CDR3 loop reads CASSMGEGTDTQYF. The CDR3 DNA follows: TGTGCCAGTAGTATGGGGGAGGGCACAGATACGCAGTATTTT.

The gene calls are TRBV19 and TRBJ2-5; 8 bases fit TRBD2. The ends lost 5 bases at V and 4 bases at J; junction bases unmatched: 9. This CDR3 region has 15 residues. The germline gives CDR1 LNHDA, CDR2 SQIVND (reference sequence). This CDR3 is CASSLSRGAGETQYF. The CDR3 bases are TGTGCCAGTAGTCTCTCGCGGGGGGCCGGAGAGACCCAGTACTTC. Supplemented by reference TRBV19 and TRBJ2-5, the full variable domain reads DGGITQSPKYLFRKEGQNVTLSCEQNLNHDAMYWYRQDPGQGLRLIYYSQIVNDFQKGDIAEGYSVSREKKESFPLTVTSAQKNPTAFYLCASSLSRGAGETQYFGPGTRLLVL.

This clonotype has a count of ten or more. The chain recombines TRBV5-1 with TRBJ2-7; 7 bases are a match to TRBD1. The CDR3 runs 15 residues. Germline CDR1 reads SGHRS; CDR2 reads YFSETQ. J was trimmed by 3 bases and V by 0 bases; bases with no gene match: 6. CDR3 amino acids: CASSLGQQGYYEQYV. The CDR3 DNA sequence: TGCGCCAGCAGCTTGGGTCAACAGGGGTACTACGAGCAGTACGTC.

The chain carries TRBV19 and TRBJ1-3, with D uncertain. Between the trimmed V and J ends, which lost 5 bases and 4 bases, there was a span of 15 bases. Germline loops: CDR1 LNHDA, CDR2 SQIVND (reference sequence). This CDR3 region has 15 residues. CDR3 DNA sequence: TGTGCCAGTAGTGGGCCGGACTTCCTCGGAAACACCATATATTTT. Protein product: CASSGPDFLGNTIYF. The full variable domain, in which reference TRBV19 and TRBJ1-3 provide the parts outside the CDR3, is DGGITQSPKYLFRKEGQNVTLSCEQNLNHDAMYWYRQDPGQGLRLIYYSQIVNDFQKGDIAEGYSVSREKKESFPLTVTSAQKNPTAFYLCASSGPDFLGNTIYFGEGSWLTVV.